This T cell receptor (beta chain) was retrieved from a study of blood T cell repertoires in COVID-19. Profiling relied on immunoSEQ multiplex PCR, and the TCRdb table lists in-frame clones only, not all of them. The sample lists around 400,000 clones, under 85% occurring once. Germline CDR1 and CDR2: SEHNR and FQNEAQ (reference sequence). The V and J ends lost 1 base and 2 bases, in that order; junction bases with no gene match: 2. The CDR3 runs to 16 residues. The rearrangement joins TRBV7-9 to TRBJ2-3; 11 nucleotides align to TRBD2. The sequence was collected from a woman aged 50 to 60 who had recovered from COVID-19. Sequenced material: PBMCs or T cells enriched from blood (not recorded which). CDR3: CASSLGTSGFTDTQYF. CDR3 DNA sequence: TGTGCCAGCAGCTTAGGGACTAGCGGGTTCACAGATACGCAGTATTTT.